Presented here are 20 T cell receptor beta chains from one specimen sequenced in a study of blood T cell repertoires in COVID-19. Sequencing was performed with immunoSEQ multiplex PCR; in TCRdb, only in-frame clones are kept and a portion is missing. The sample lists some 150,000 clones; around 91% were seen once. The sample was PBMCs or T cells enriched from blood (not recorded which). Source of these receptors: a woman under 30 who had recovered from COVID-19.

In its sample, this clone was seen once. The chain links TRBV2 to TRBJ1-1; TRBD1 matches at 9 bases. This CDR3 spans 15 amino acids. Germline-derived CDR1 and CDR2 are SNHLY and FYNNEI. The trim removed 6 bases at V and 0 bases at J, leaving 5 bases unmatched. The CDR3 loop reads CASRDRGWMNTEAFF. Here the CDR3 DNA reads TGTGCCAGCAGGGACAGGGGTTGGATGAACACTGAAGCTTTCTTT.

The chain employs TRBV9 and TRBJ1-2; 8 bases match TRBD1. This CDR3 is 17 amino acids long. In germline, CDR1 is SGDLS, CDR2 YYNGEE. Trimming took 3 bases from V and 4 from J; bases not matched to a gene: 14. CDR3 in amino acids: CASSASAGTGLLYGYTF. CDR3 coding DNA: TGTGCCAGCAGCGCCTCCGCCGGGACAGGACTACTCTATGGCTACACCTTC.

This chain joins TRBV30 and TRBJ2-7; no clear D gene. Trimming removed 4 bases at V and 0 bases at J, with 7 bases between. Germline V lookup: CDR1 GTSNPN, CDR2 SVGIG (reference sequence). CDR3 length equals 12 residues. The CDR3 loop reads CAWKASSYEQYF. CDR3 bases: TGTGCCTGGAAAGCAAGCTCCTACGAGCAGTACTTC.

The chain links TRBV6-4 to TRBJ1-4; no reliable D call. The CDR3 consists of 11 residues. V was pared by 0 bases and J by 11 bases, with 4 bases between. Germline-derived CDR1 and CDR2 are MRHNA and SNTAGT. The CDR3 DNA sequence: TGTGCCAGCAGTGACTCGCGGAAACTGTTTTTT. Translated, it gives CASSDSRKLFF.

The chain uses TRBV9 and TRBJ2-1, with 11 positions matching TRBD2. V was pared by 2 bases and J by 4 bases, with 5 bases of the junction left unmatched. Per the germline V gene, CDR1 is SGDLS and CDR2 is YYNGEE. CDR3 length: 16 amino acids. CDR3: CASSVTGTSGYNEQFF. The CDR3 nucleotides read TGTGCCAGCAGCGTTACCGGGACTAGCGGTTACAATGAGCAGTTCTTC.

The V call is TRBV19, the J call TRBJ1-2, with D possibly being TRBD1 (5 bases). The V gene lost 3 bases and the J gene lost 4 bases, with 12 bases spanning the gap. There are 14 residues in the CDR3. Germline CDR1 is LNHDA and CDR2 is SQIVND (reference sequence). CDR3 residues: CASSMAGWTYGYTF. CDR3 in DNA: TGTGCCAGTAGTATGGCAGGGTGGACCTATGGCTACACCTTC. The full variable domain, its missing parts supplied by reference TRBV19 and TRBJ1-2, is DGGITQSPKYLFRKEGQNVTLSCEQNLNHDAMYWYRQDPGQGLRLIYYSQIVNDFQKGDIAEGYSVSREKKESFPLTVTSAQKNPTAFYLCASSMAGWTYGYTFGSGTRLTVV.

This chain joins TRBV7-6 and TRBJ1-4, with unresolved D. This CDR3 has 14 amino acids. V lost 0 bases and J lost 6, with 8 bases in between. Looked up from germline, CDR1 is SGHVS and CDR2 is FNYEAQ. As DNA, the CDR3 is TGTGCCAGCAGCTTAGCGGTGGGAGATGAAAAACTGTTTTTT. Translation gives CASSLAVGDEKLFF.

The chain carries TRBV10-3 and TRBJ2-7, with 15 bases fitting TRBD2. The germline V gene has CDR1 ENHRY and CDR2 SYGVKD. The CDR3 is 17 amino acids. With V trimmed by 0 bases and J by 1 base, 1 base remained unmatched. This chain's CDR3 is CAISESGLAGGSYEQYF. The CDR3, as DNA: TGTGCCATCAGTGAGTCGGGACTAGCGGGAGGATCCTACGAGCAGTACTTC.

The rearrangement links TRBV4-1 to TRBJ1-2, with TRBD1 matching 8 bases. Germline trimming cut 5 bases from V and 4 bases from J; bases unmatched to any gene: 9. Germline V gene sequence: CDR1 MGHRA, CDR2 YSYEKL. This CDR3 spans 15 amino acids. Here the CDR3 reads CASSEGQGMIYGYTF. As DNA, the CDR3 is TGCGCCAGCAGCGAAGGACAGGGAATGATCTATGGCTACACCTTC.

This clone has just a few counts. The chain employs TRBV19 and TRBJ1-2; no reliable D call. The V end was cut by 4 bases, the J end by 4 bases, with 16 bases between. CDR1 and CDR2 from the germline V gene are LNHDA and SQIVND (reference sequence). The CDR3 covers 15 residues. CDR3 DNA: TGTGCCAGTAGTACCAATGACGGACTCTTCTATGGCTACACCTTC. Its protein is CASSTNDGLFYGYTF.

This chain joins TRBV4-1 and TRBJ2-7; 7 bases align to TRBD2. The CDR3 covers 16 residues. Looked up from germline, CDR1 is MGHRA and CDR2 is YSYEKL. Losses at the gene ends were 1 base for V and 1 base for J; bases not matched to a gene: 7. CDR3 in amino acids: CASSQVGGSRSYEQYF. The CDR3 DNA follows: TGCGCCAGCAGCCAAGTGGGAGGGAGCCGATCCTACGAGCAGTACTTC.

The chain carries TRBV18 and TRBJ1-4, with D uncertain. The CDR3 covers 17 residues. Trimming cost V 2 bases and J 8 bases, with 21 bases left between them. CDR1 and CDR2 (germline): KGHSH, LQKENI. The CDR3: CASSPNALGWRREKLFF. The CDR3 DNA sequence: TGTGCCAGCTCACCAAACGCTCTAGGCTGGAGGAGGGAAAAACTGTTTTTT.

The rearrangement joins TRBV6-5 to TRBJ2-7; tentatively, D is TRBD1 (6 bases). V was pared by 7 bases and J by 5 bases, with 18 bases between. The CDR3 loop spans 14 amino acids. The germline V gene encodes CDR1 MNHEY and CDR2 SVGAGI. Written as DNA, the CDR3 is TGTGCCAGCATAAGTGGCAGGGGACGAGACGAGCAGTACTTC. Protein sequence: CASISGRGRDEQYF.

This rearrangement joins TRBV30 to TRBJ2-1; perhaps TRBD2 as D (6 bases). Germline V gene lookup returns CDR1 GTSNPN and CDR2 SVGIG (reference sequence). The CDR3 covers 16 residues. V gave up 1 base and J gave up 6 bases, with 19 bases separating them. CDR3 sequence: CAWSGGLLSTFNEQFF. The CDR3 nucleotides read TGTGCCTGGAGTGGGGGACTTCTTTCGACGTTCAATGAGCAGTTCTTC.

The chain employs TRBV27 and TRBJ2-1; TRBD1 is a possible D gene (6 bases). The germline gives CDR1 MNHEY, CDR2 SMNVEV (reference sequence). V was shortened by 3 bases and J by 2 bases, with 8 bases between the two germline ends. The CDR3 loop spans 14 amino acids. CDR3 region: CASSFGGPYNEQFF. CDR3 nucleotides: TGTGCCAGCAGTTTTGGGGGCCCCTACAATGAGCAGTTCTTC.

The CDR3 nucleotides read TGTGCCAGCAGCCGACAGGACACCGGGGAGCTGTTTTTT. This translates into CASSRQDTGELFF. V gene TRBV6-2 or TRBV6-3 combines with J gene TRBJ2-2, with D possibly matching TRBD1 (6 bases). V was cut by 6 bases and J by 3 bases, with 8 bases left in between. The CDR3 consists of 13 residues. CDR1 and CDR2 (germline): MNHEY, SVGEGT.

The chain combines TRBV11-3 with TRBJ2-1, with D possibly being TRBD2 (6 bases). The length of the CDR3 is 13 residues. Germline CDR1 SGHNT, CDR2 YENEEA. V lost 3 bases to trimming and J lost 9 bases, with 12 bases between them. The CDR3 sequence is CASSFREESEQFF. CDR3 DNA: TGTGCCAGCAGCTTCAGGGAGGAGAGTGAGCAGTTCTTC. The full variable domain, in which reference TRBV11-3 and TRBJ2-1 provide the parts outside the CDR3, is EAGVVQSPRYKIIEKKQPVAFWCNPISGHNTLYWYLQNLGQGPELLIRYENEEAVDDSQLPKDRFSAERLKGVDSTLKIQPAELGDSAVYLCASSFREESEQFFGPGTRLTVL.

The V call is TRBV27, the J call TRBJ2-5, with unresolved D. The CDR3 is made up of 13 amino acids. CDR1 and CDR2 (germline): MNHEY, SMNVEV (reference sequence). With 5 bases removed from V and 3 bases from J, the gap between germline ends came to 10 bases. The CDR3 loop is CASSGLGEETQYF. CDR3 nucleotides: TGTGCCAGCAGTGGTCTAGGTGAAGAGACCCAGTACTTC.

The J gene is TRBJ2-2, the V gene TRBV7-8; 8 nucleotides align to TRBD2. The germline gives CDR1 SGHVS, CDR2 FQNEAQ. The CDR3 is 15 amino acids. V shed 3 bases, J shed 4 bases, and the junction held 4 bases outside the gene matches. The CDR3 loop is CASSFASGRTGELFF. The DNA of the CDR3 is TGTGCCAGCAGCTTCGCTAGCGGGCGCACCGGGGAGCTGTTTTTT.

This chain joins TRBV9 and TRBJ2-2, with TRBD1 matching over 8 bases. From germline, CDR1 is SGDLS and CDR2 YYNGEE. Trimming removed 5 bases from V and 2 bases from J; junction bases left unmatched: 5. The CDR3 covers 15 residues. The CDR3 here is CASSSGTGNTGELFF. The CDR3 DNA reads as TGTGCCAGCAGTTCCGGGACAGGCAACACCGGGGAGCTGTTTTTT.